The entry below gives a single TCR beta chain sequence along with its context. Its specificity is not known. These data are taken from a study of cytomegalovirus exposure and HLA in healthy donors. Study-wide results and caveats: In the 120 validation repertoires, approximately 94% of cluster scores exceeded 0, per a later analysis. High specificity and sensitivity for cytomegalovirus status were reported for the classifier.

CDR1 is MDHEN and CDR2 is SYDVKM in the germline V gene. This CDR3 has 17 amino acids. Trimming cost V 6 bases and J 3 bases; bases outside gene matches: 12. Libraries were prepared by immunoSEQ multiplex PCR; TCRdb keeps only in-frame clonotypes and omits some of them. The table lists about 240,000 clones, more than 75% of them singletons. Sequencing was performed on PBMCs. The clonotype comes from a woman in her twenties or thirties in good health and CMV-seropositive. The rearrangement links TRBV28 to TRBJ2-1; 9 bases align to TRBD2. CDR3 nucleotides: TGTGCCAGCAGCGGGGGACTAGCAGAAGAAAACTACAATGAGCAGTTCTTC. Protein product: CASSGGLAEENYNEQFF.